These 22 T cell receptor beta chains were sequenced from one sample in a study of blood T cell repertoires in COVID-19 (dated by TCRdb to about 2020). The library was built by means of the immunoSEQ multiplex PCR assay. TCRdb stores this immuneACCESS table with in-frame sequences only. Part of the clones is absent; in the studies checked, under half of the shortfall reflects unresolved V genes, and no reason is known for the rest. This sample holds roughly 330,000 clones; approximately 89% were observed only once. About 5% of the sample belongs to the ten largest clones. Input material: PBMCs or T cells enriched from blood (not recorded which). The source is a young man who had recovered from COVID-19.

This clone was seen just once. The chain carries TRBV13 and TRBJ2-3, with 8 nucleotides matching TRBD2. Losses at the gene ends were 0 bases for V and 4 bases for J; bases not matched to a gene: 6. This CDR3 comprises 16 residues. Germline V gene lookup returns CDR1 PRHDT and CDR2 FYEKMQ (reference sequence). The CDR3 is CASSLGLEGLADTQYF. CDR3 DNA sequence: TGTGCCAGCAGCTTAGGCCTTGAGGGACTAGCAGATACGCAGTATTTT.

The CDR3 coding sequence is TGTGCCAGTAGTGCTCGGGACAGGGTGCAGTATTTT. Its translation: CASSARDRVQYF. The chain carries TRBV19 and TRBJ2-3; 9 bases are shared with TRBD1. Germline loops: CDR1 LNHDA, CDR2 SQIVND (reference sequence). This CDR3 spans 12 amino acids. J gave up 11 bases and V 5 bases, and 5 bases lay outside the gene matches.

The chain has TRBV15 and TRBJ2-3; D uncertain. Per germline, CDR1 LNHNV and CDR2 YYDKDF (reference sequence). This CDR3 has 12 amino acids. The V end was cut by 6 bases, the J end by 4 bases, with 8 bases between. The CDR3 loop reads CATRSNADTQYF. Written as DNA, the CDR3 is TGTGCCACCAGGTCTAACGCAGATACGCAGTATTTT.

The CDR3, as DNA: TGTGCCAGCAGCCCGGTAGGGGGTTATAATGAAAAACTGTTTTTT. Translating it yields CASSPVGGYNEKLFF. The V gene is TRBV28, the J gene TRBJ1-4; perhaps TRBD1 as D (6 bases). Germline V gene sequence: CDR1 MDHEN, CDR2 SYDVKM. This CDR3 is 15 amino acids long. Trimming left V 6 bases short and J 4 bases short, with 15 bases between.

This clone was recorded once. The V call is TRBV6-5, the J call TRBJ2-7; D remains unclear. Trimming removed 9 bases from V and 2 bases from J, with 20 bases in between. Germline values: CDR1 MNHEY, CDR2 SVGAGI. The CDR3 is 15 amino acids. The CDR3 is CASSRGALITYEQYF. CDR3 DNA sequence: TGTGCCAGTAGCCGAGGCGCGCTCATTACCTACGAGCAGTACTTC.

This clone was found a few times. V is TRBV11-2 and J is TRBJ2-4; no clear D. Germline CDR1 is SGHAT and CDR2 is FQNNGV. The ends were cut back, 2 bases at V and 0 bases at J, with 11 bases in the middle. The CDR3 is 16 amino acids. CDR3 in amino acids: CASSLSAGLAKNIQYF. As DNA, the CDR3 is TGTGCCAGCAGCTTATCAGCAGGCCTAGCCAAAAACATTCAGTACTTC.

V usage is TRBV27 and J usage is TRBJ2-7; TRBD2 matches at 9 bases. Germline lookup yields CDR1 MNHEY and CDR2 SMNVEV (reference sequence). V gave up 1 base and J gave up 2 bases; unmatched junction bases: 3. The CDR3 runs to 15 residues. CDR3 in amino acids: CASSLLRGGPYEQYF. The DNA of the CDR3 is TGTGCCAGCAGTTTATTGCGGGGGGGCCCCTACGAGCAGTACTTC.

The V call is TRBV30, the J call TRBJ1-2; D might be TRBD1 (6 bases). Germline loops: CDR1 GTSNPN, CDR2 SVGIG (reference sequence). The CDR3 sequence is 16 residues long. Between the trimmed V and J ends, which lost 3 bases and 5 bases, there was a span of 22 bases. The CDR3 DNA reads as TGTGCCTGGAGGAAGAGTACAGGGCTTGCCTCTTATGGCTACACCTTC. It is translated as CAWRKSTGLASYGYTF.

This clone was detected ten times or more. The V gene is TRBV20-1, the J gene TRBJ1-2; D is unclear. The CDR3 has 11 amino acids. Trimming removed 1 base at V and 6 bases at J, with 6 bases between. The V gene's germline CDR1 is DFQATT and CDR2 SNEGSKA (reference sequence). The CDR3 region has the DNA TGCAGTGCTAGAGGGAGAAATGGCTACACCTTC. This gives the protein CSARGRNGYTF.

The chain carries TRBV29-1 and TRBJ2-6; D might be TRBD2 (5 bases). CDR3 length: 12 amino acids. Germline CDR1 reads SQVTM; CDR2 reads ANQGSEA. The CDR3 spells CACGFGANVLTF. CDR3 in DNA: TGCGCGTGCGGGTTCGGGGCCAACGTCCTGACTTTC.

The CDR3 sequence: CASSFLAGGPHEQFF. The CDR3 region has the DNA TGCGCCAGCAGCTTTCTAGCGGGGGGGCCGCATGAGCAGTTCTTC. The chain employs TRBV5-1 and TRBJ2-1, with 12 positions matching TRBD2. Germline CDR1 is SGHRS and CDR2 is YFSETQ. V lost 2 bases and J lost 8; bases outside the gene matches: 5. This CDR3 comprises 15 residues.

The chain couples TRBV19 to TRBJ1-5, with 9 bases lining up with TRBD1. J was trimmed by 4 bases and V by 1 base; bases with no gene match: 5. The CDR3 contains 16 residues. Germline CDR1 and CDR2: LNHDA and SQIVND (reference sequence). Here the CDR3 DNA reads TGTGCCAGTAGTATAGTAGGACAGGGGCAAAATCAGCCCCAGCATTTT. Protein sequence: CASSIVGQGQNQPQHF.

The chain joins TRBV4-2 to TRBJ1-4, with no clear D. The germline V gene has CDR1 LGHNA and CDR2 YNFKEQ. V lost 1 base to trimming and J lost 7 bases, with 10 bases between them. This CDR3 has 14 residues. The CDR3 loop is CASSQAVSIEKLFF. Written as DNA, the CDR3 is TGTGCCAGCAGCCAAGCGGTGTCAATTGAAAAACTGTTTTTT.

This chain connects TRBV28 to TRBJ1-5, with TRBD1 matching 7 bases. The length of the CDR3 is 13 residues. The germline V gene has CDR1 MDHEN and CDR2 SYDVKM. V lost 5 bases to trimming and J lost 4 bases; unmatched junction nucleotides: 2. The CDR3 reads CASSPGQNQPQHF. The CDR3 nucleotides read TGTGCCAGCAGTCCGGGACAGAATCAGCCCCAGCATTTT. The full variable domain, in which reference TRBV28 and TRBJ1-5 provide the parts outside the CDR3, is DVKVTQSSRYLVKRTGEKVFLECVQDMDHENMFWYRQDPGLGLRLIYFSYDVKMKEKGDIPEGYSVSREKKERFSLILESASTNQTSMYLCASSPGQNQPQHFGDGTRLSIL.

The CDR3 protein is CASSEARGELYEQYF. The CDR3 DNA is TGTGCCAGCAGTGAAGCGCGGGGGGAGCTATACGAGCAGTACTTC. The chain combines TRBV2 with TRBJ2-7, with TRBD2 matching over 8 bases. The germline V gene has CDR1 SNHLY and CDR2 FYNNEI. This CDR3 is built from 15 residues. Unmatched junction bases numbered 5, after V lost 0 bases and J lost 4 bases.

The V gene is TRBV27, the J gene TRBJ2-3; a weak D match, TRBD1 (5 bases). Germline CDR1 MNHEY, CDR2 SMNVEV (reference sequence). V was cut by 4 bases and J by 4 bases, with 15 bases left in between. The CDR3 is made up of 15 amino acids. The CDR3 bases are TGTGCCAGCAGTTCCTTGACAGCTCTTCCAGATACGCAGTATTTT. Its translation: CASSSLTALPDTQYF.

The chain is built from TRBV28 and TRBJ1-6; 8 nucleotides align to TRBD1. V lost 8 bases and J lost 7; bases outside the gene matches: 10. The CDR3 consists of 15 residues. Germline V gives CDR1 MDHEN, CDR2 SYDVKM. The CDR3 here is CASLHGDRSNSPLHF. DNA for the CDR3: TGTGCCAGCTTACATGGGGACAGGAGCAATTCACCCCTCCACTTT.

This chain uses TRBV19 with TRBJ1-2; D remains ambiguous. The CDR3 sequence is 12 residues long. Germline CDR1 is LNHDA and CDR2 is SQIVND (reference sequence). Trimming cost V 1 base and J 7 bases, with 7 bases left between them. In DNA form, the CDR3 reads TGTGCCAGTAGTATAGGACACCTTGGCTACACCTTC. It specifies CASSIGHLGYTF.

The chain employs TRBV7-2 and TRBJ1-6; D is uncertain. CDR1 is SGHTA and CDR2 is FQGNSA in the germline V gene. This CDR3 contains 15 residues. V was trimmed by 2 bases and J by 7 bases, leaving 12 bases between them. CDR3 nucleotide sequence: TGTGCCAGCAGCTTAAATGGACGGGAAAATTCACCCCTCCACTTT. Encoded protein: CASSLNGRENSPLHF.

The chain employs TRBV19 and TRBJ1-1; D uncertain. The V gene lost 5 bases and the J gene lost 1 base, with 14 bases spanning the gap. This CDR3 comprises 15 residues. The germline CDR1 and CDR2 sequences are LNHDA and SQIVND (reference sequence). Here the CDR3 DNA reads TGTGCCAGTAGTCTCGTAGGGCGGGGGAACACTGAAGCTTTCTTT. Translating it yields CASSLVGRGNTEAFF.

This clone was found once. The chain carries TRBV28 and TRBJ2-1; 9 nucleotides agree with TRBD2. CDR3 length equals 15 residues. Germline V gene sequence: CDR1 MDHEN, CDR2 SYDVKM. V was pared by 6 bases and J by 6 bases, with 9 bases of the junction left unmatched. In DNA, the CDR3 is TGTGCCAGCAGCGTGCTTCTAGCGGGGATCAATGAGCAGTTCTTC. This sequence encodes CASSVLLAGINEQFF.

The chain carries TRBV30 and TRBJ2-3; D remains unclear. The CDR3 is 13 amino acids. Germline CDR1 GTSNPN, CDR2 SVGIG (reference sequence). Trimming took off 4 bases at V and 3 bases at J, with 11 bases between the two ends. DNA of the CDR3: TGTGCCTGGAACTTGGGCCAAACAGATACGCAGTATTTT. It yields the protein CAWNLGQTDTQYF.